This T cell receptor (beta chain) derives from a study of blood T cell repertoires in COVID-19. This table comes from immunoSEQ multiplex PCR, and its TCRdb copy is limited to in-frame clones, with some not included. The repertoire has some 310,000 clones, around 87% of them found once; the top ten carry approximately 0.98%. The sequence was collected from a woman aged 40 to 49 with COVID-19, enrolled during active disease. The sequencing input was peripheral blood.

In DNA form, the CDR3 reads TGCGCCAGCAGCTTGGGACAGGGGGCGAAGGGCTACGAGCAGTACTTC. This gives the protein CASSLGQGAKGYEQYF. The gene calls are TRBV5-1 and TRBJ2-7; TRBD1 matches at 10 bases. Per germline, CDR1 SGHRS and CDR2 YFSETQ. With V trimmed by 0 bases and J by 3 bases, 6 bases remained unmatched. The CDR3 sequence is 16 residues long.